These 5 T cell receptor beta chains share one sample of origin, sequenced in a study of blood T cells in healthy people across ages. Sample-barcoded 5' priming and a J-beta primer mix drove a second PCR of about 7 to 11 cycles. TCRdb re-analysed the 5' RACE reads in MiXCR, keeping a single row per CDR3 protein. The sample records hundreds of thousands of distinct CDR3 sequences, approximately 50% being singletons. The sequenced sample was blood. The receptors here all came from a man in his fifties or sixties in good health.

This sequence joins TRBV7-8 and TRBJ1-2; TRBD1 agrees at 8 bases. This CDR3 is 14 amino acids long. V lost 5 bases, J lost 7 bases, and 9 bases stayed unmatched. The germline V gene encodes CDR1 SGHVS and CDR2 FQNEAQ. The CDR3 nucleotides are TGTGCCAGCAGCCTAAGGACAGGGCAGGGTGGCTACACCTTC. It specifies CASSLRTGQGGYTF.

The chain couples TRBV11-2 to TRBJ2-1; no reliable D call. CDR3 length equals 17 residues. The germline V gene has CDR1 SGHAT and CDR2 FQNNGV. The V end was cut by 1 base, the J end by 6 bases, with 19 bases between. The CDR3: CASSLVWASGVGNEQFF. The CDR3 region has the DNA TGTGCCAGCAGCTTAGTATGGGCCAGTGGTGTAGGCAATGAGCAGTTCTTC.

The rearrangement uses TRBV10-3 and TRBJ2-5, with 8 positions matching TRBD2. CDR3 length equals 14 residues. V shed 5 bases and J 5 bases; nucleotides not matched to a gene: 7. Germline V gives CDR1 ENHRY, CDR2 SYGVKD. The CDR3 sequence is CAISPSSGGETQYF. In nucleotides, the CDR3 is TGTGCCATCAGTCCTTCCAGCGGGGGTGAGACCCAGTACTTC.

The CDR3 DNA sequence: TGTGCCAGCTCACCCTCCCCCCAGGGGGCGCTCCCCTATGGCTACACCTTC. Its translation is CASSPSPQGALPYGYTF. This chain links TRBV18 with TRBJ1-2; 8 bases are shared with TRBD1. After removal of 3 bases from V and 4 bases from J, the junction contained 13 bases not matched to a gene. Per the germline V gene, CDR1 is KGHSH and CDR2 is LQKENI. The CDR3 consists of 17 residues.

The chain joins TRBV29-1 to TRBJ2-3; 8 bases are a match to TRBD1. V lost 4 bases to trimming and J lost 3 bases; unmatched junction nucleotides: 9. CDR1 is SQVTM, CDR2 ANQGSEA, per germline. The CDR3 has 15 residues. Here the CDR3 reads CSVGPSQGATDTQYF. In DNA form, the CDR3 reads TGCAGCGTTGGTCCCAGCCAGGGGGCTACAGATACGCAGTATTTT.